The 21 T cell receptor beta chains below come from one sample, sequenced in a study of beta chain features in type 1 diabetes. TCRB transcripts that were expressed got sequenced, as all of the isolated RNA had been reverse transcribed. The data were produced by immunoSEQ multiplex PCR, yet TCRdb's version contains in-frame clones alone and is incomplete. The profile shows some 200,000 clones, around 9.9% of them singletons. The material sequenced was central memory CD4+ T cells from blood. These receptors came from a man aged 18 to 30 in good health.

This chain connects TRBV7-3 to TRBJ2-1; 7 bases fit TRBD1. Looked up from germline, CDR1 is SGHTA and CDR2 is FQGTGA. The CDR3 loop spans 15 amino acids. J lost 2 bases, V lost 3 bases, and 4 bases had no gene match. CDR3 sequence (DNA): TGTGCCAGCAGCTTCCAAAGGGGGCCCTACAATGAGCAGTTCTTC. It codes for CASSFQRGPYNEQFF.

This clone was detected a few times. The chain's CDR3 is CASRRAGAQETQYF. The CDR3 region has the DNA TGTGCCAGCAGGCGAGCGGGGGCCCAAGAGACCCAGTACTTC. The chain employs TRBV4-2 and TRBJ2-5; 8 bases are shared with TRBD2. This CDR3 comprises 14 residues. Trimming at V came to 6 bases and at J to 1 base, leaving 4 bases not matched to a gene. In germline, CDR1 is LGHNA, CDR2 YNFKEQ.

The sample holds a few counts of this clone. The chain links TRBV15 to TRBJ1-2; D is ambiguous. The CDR3 spans 12 residues. Trimming pared 3 bases from V and 6 bases from J, leaving 8 bases between. CDR1 and CDR2 from the germline V gene are LNHNV and YYDKDF (reference sequence). The chain's CDR3 is CATSSAWDGYTF. In DNA form, the CDR3 reads TGTGCCACCAGCAGTGCCTGGGATGGCTACACCTTC.

The V and J genes are TRBV2 and TRBJ1-5, with D possibly being TRBD1 (5 bases). V was clipped by 3 bases and J by 9 bases, with 15 bases between them. Germline V gene data show CDR1 as SNHLY and CDR2 as FYNNEI. This CDR3 spans 14 amino acids. CDR3 sequence (DNA): TGTGCCAGCAGTGAGCACAGGCTCCTAGGGCCCCAGCATTTT. Protein: CASSEHRLLGPQHF.

This clone was observed a handful of times. The chain carries TRBV13 and TRBJ1-2; 8 nucleotides align to TRBD1. J gave up 5 bases and V 5 bases, and 1 base lay outside the gene matches. The V gene's germline CDR1 is PRHDT and CDR2 FYEKMQ (reference sequence). The CDR3 totals 12 residues. This CDR3 reads CASSRQGYGYTF. CDR3 coding DNA: TGTGCCAGCAGCCGACAGGGGTATGGCTACACCTTC.

The rearrangement uses TRBV10-3 and TRBJ2-7; 7 positions agree with TRBD1. The CDR3 totals 14 residues. After removal of 0 bases from V and 6 bases from J, the junction contained 5 bases not matched to a gene. Per the germline V gene, CDR1 is ENHRY and CDR2 is SYGVKD. The CDR3 loop reads CAISESGTVLEQYF. DNA of the CDR3: TGTGCCATCAGTGAGTCCGGGACAGTCCTCGAGCAGTACTTC.

The chain couples TRBV25-1 to TRBJ2-2; TRBD1 is a possible D gene (6 bases). The CDR3 loop spans 13 amino acids. Germline loops: CDR1 MGHDK, CDR2 SYGVNS. Trimming shortened V by 2 bases and J by 7 bases, and 8 bases separated the two germline ends. In DNA form, the CDR3 reads TGTGCCAGCAGTGAACCGGGACACGGGGAGCTGTTTTTT. It encodes CASSEPGHGELFF.

This clone occurred a few times. This chain connects TRBV11-3 to TRBJ2-5, with D possibly being TRBD1 (6 bases). The CDR3 is 15 residues long. Trimming removed 1 base at V and 1 base at J, with 10 bases between. Germline CDR1 SGHNT, CDR2 YENEEA. CDR3 sequence: CASSLGTEAQETQYF. The CDR3 DNA follows: TGTGCCAGCAGCTTAGGGACAGAAGCCCAAGAGACCCAGTACTTC.

The V call is TRBV6-1, the J call TRBJ1-1; weak D call: TRBD1 (6 bases). Germline CDR1 MNHNS, CDR2 SASEGT. V was cut by 5 bases and J by 1 base, with 8 bases left in between. The CDR3 is 13 amino acids. The CDR3 coding sequence is TGTGCCAGCAGTTTAGGGGGGAACACTGAAGCTTTCTTT. Encoded protein: CASSLGGNTEAFF.

The chain carries TRBV2 and TRBJ2-4; 7 bases match TRBD2. In germline, CDR1 is SNHLY, CDR2 FYNNEI. The J segment lost 8 bases and the V segment lost 7 bases, leaving 8 bases of the junction unmatched. This CDR3 region has 13 residues. The CDR3 protein is CASTRLGRDIQYF. Written as DNA, the CDR3 is TGTGCCAGCACCCGACTAGGGAGGGACATTCAGTACTTC.

This clone was found a few times. The genes are TRBV7-2 and TRBJ2-1; 11 nucleotides match TRBD2. Germline V CDR1 and CDR2: SGHTA, FQGNSA. This CDR3 contains 15 residues. Unmatched junction bases numbered 6, after V lost 5 bases and J lost 6 bases. The CDR3 protein is CASSRSGLAVNEQFF. CDR3 in DNA: TGTGCCAGCAGCCGGTCGGGACTAGCGGTCAATGAGCAGTTCTTC.

This clone has just a few counts. The chain joins TRBV28 to TRBJ2-2; maybe TRBD2 (6 bases). This CDR3 contains 15 residues. Trimming left V 4 bases short and J 2 bases short, with 11 bases between. CDR1 and CDR2 (germline): MDHEN, SYDVKM. CDR3 sequence: CASSSGGFNTGELFF. DNA for the CDR3: TGTGCCAGCAGTTCCGGGGGTTTTAACACCGGGGAGCTGTTTTTT.

This clone was detected only a few times. The chain has TRBV6-6 and TRBJ1-5; D possibly corresponds to TRBD1 (6 bases). The CDR3 contains 15 residues. Germline V gene sequence: CDR1 MNHNY, CDR2 SVGAGI (reference sequence). Trimming took 0 bases from V and 4 from J, leaving 10 bases between them. CDR3 sequence: CASSYSPTGNQPQHF. CDR3 in DNA: TGTGCCAGCAGTTACTCCCCGACAGGAAATCAGCCCCAGCATTTT.

J is TRBJ2-1 and V is TRBV9; 9 bases align to TRBD2. Germline V gives CDR1 SGDLS, CDR2 YYNGEE. The V and J ends lost 0 bases and 6 bases, in that order; junction bases with no gene match: 4. This CDR3 region has 15 residues. The CDR3 sequence: CASSVGSSGTNEQFF. Written as DNA, the CDR3 is TGTGCCAGCAGCGTAGGATCTAGCGGGACCAATGAGCAGTTCTTC.

Comment on this clone: Other DNA sequences from this sample encode an identical CDR3 as well. For the CDR3, the DNA is TGTGCCTGGAGCGGGTTGGGACGGCCAGATACGCAGTATTTT. Translation gives CAWSGLGRPDTQYF. V gene TRBV30 combines with J gene TRBJ2-3; tentatively, D is TRBD1 or TRBD2 (5 bases each). The CDR3 is 14 residues long. Trimming pared 3 bases from V and 4 bases from J, leaving 14 bases between. Germline V gene lookup returns CDR1 GTSNPN and CDR2 SVGIG (reference sequence).

This chain links TRBV5-6 with TRBJ2-1, with 8 bases that match TRBD2. The trim removed 0 bases at V and 3 bases at J, leaving 5 bases unmatched. This CDR3 region has 16 residues. In germline, CDR1 is SGHDT, CDR2 YYEEEE. The CDR3 coding sequence is TGTGCCAGCAGCTTGGCCCCTAGCGGGCTCTACAATGAGCAGTTCTTC. Its translation is CASSLAPSGLYNEQFF. The full variable domain, rest sourced from reference TRBV5-6 and TRBJ2-1, is DAGVTQSPTHLIKTRGQQVTLRCSPKSGHDTVSWYQQALGQGPQFIFQYYEEEERQRGNFPDRFSGHQFPNYSSELNVNALLLGDSALYLCASSLAPSGLYNEQFFGPGTRLTVL.

This clone was seen only a few times. The chain is built from TRBV11-2 and TRBJ2-1, with TRBD1 as a possible D gene (6 bases). V was trimmed by 6 bases and J by 4 bases, leaving 19 bases between them. The CDR3 runs 16 residues. Per the germline V gene, CDR1 is SGHAT and CDR2 is FQNNGV. The CDR3 nucleotides read TGTGCCAGCAGGACTCTAACAGGGAAGAGTTACAATGAGCAGTTCTTC. Protein sequence: CASRTLTGKSYNEQFF.

The CDR3 bases are TGCGCCAGCAGCTTGTTACCAGTGAACACTGAAGCTTTCTTT. This translates into CASSLLPVNTEAFF. The chain uses TRBV5-1 and TRBJ1-1; D gene ambiguous. Trimming shortened V by 1 base and J by 0 bases, and 7 bases separated the two germline ends. The germline CDR1 and CDR2 sequences are SGHRS and YFSETQ. The length of the CDR3 is 14 residues.

This clone has just a few counts. The chain uses TRBV19 and TRBJ1-5; TRBD1 might be the D (5 bases). The CDR3 is 13 amino acids. The V and J ends lost 3 bases and 8 bases respectively, with 11 bases between them. Germline V gene sequence: CDR1 LNHDA, CDR2 SQIVND (reference sequence). Here the CDR3 reads CASSMGHRKPQHF. CDR3 DNA sequence: TGTGCCAGTAGTATGGGGCATCGGAAGCCCCAGCATTTT. Together with reference TRBV19 and TRBJ1-5, the CDR3 gives the full variable domain: DGGITQSPKYLFRKEGQNVTLSCEQNLNHDAMYWYRQDPGQGLRLIYYSQIVNDFQKGDIAEGYSVSREKKESFPLTVTSAQKNPTAFYLCASSMGHRKPQHFGDGTRLSIL.

V is TRBV7-2 and J is TRBJ1-1; tentative D call: TRBD1 (5 bases). The CDR3 has 12 amino acids. The V gene's germline CDR1 is SGHTA and CDR2 FQGNSA. The ends were cut back, 3 bases at V and 5 bases at J, with 7 bases in the middle. CDR3 nucleotides: TGTGCCAGCAGCTTCAGGGAAACTGAAGCTTTCTTT. Its protein product is CASSFRETEAFF.

This clone was detected a few times. The chain joins TRBV7-8 to TRBJ2-3; D is perhaps TRBD1 or TRBD2 (5 bases each). V lost 0 bases and J 2 bases, leaving 15 bases between the germline ends. Germline V gene sequence: CDR1 SGHVS, CDR2 FQNEAQ. The length of the CDR3 is 17 residues. This chain's CDR3 is CASSLAGDSGATDTQYF. The CDR3 bases are TGTGCCAGCAGCTTAGCGGGGGATAGTGGGGCCACAGATACGCAGTATTTT. The whole variable domain, remainder taken from reference TRBV7-8 and TRBJ2-3, is GAGVSQSPRYKVAKRGQDVALRCDPISGHVSLFWYQQALGQGPEFLTYFQNEAQLDKSGLPSDRFFAERPEGSVSTLKIQRTQQEDSAVYLCASSLAGDSGATDTQYFGPGTRLTVL.